Listed here are 31 T cell receptor beta chains from one sample, sequenced in a study of cytomegalovirus exposure and HLA in healthy donors. PCR employed 60 Vbeta and 13 Jbeta primers. This table comes from immunoSEQ multiplex PCR, and its TCRdb copy is limited to in-frame clones, with some not included. The table lists over 150,000 clones, 71% of them singletons, with under 3.5% in the top ten. The sequencing sample was made of PBMCs. These receptors all stem from a young woman in good health and CMV-seronegative.

This chain connects TRBV29-1 to TRBJ1-4; 7 bases agree with TRBD1. Germline V gene lookup returns CDR1 SQVTM and CDR2 ANQGSEA. Unmatched junction bases numbered 9, after V lost 3 bases and J lost 8 bases. The CDR3 runs 14 residues. The CDR3 region has the DNA TGCAGCGTTGAGACAGGGACAGATCCGGAAAAACTGTTTTTT. Its protein product is CSVETGTDPEKLFF.

The chain couples TRBV10-3 to TRBJ1-1, with TRBD1 matching over 10 bases. With V trimmed by 10 bases and J by 4 bases, 15 bases remained unmatched. Looked up from germline, CDR1 is ENHRY and CDR2 is SYGVKD. CDR3 length: 16 amino acids. As DNA, the CDR3 is TGTGCCACCTGGGGACAGGGGCCCACGGAGGGCACTGAAGCTTTCTTT. Protein product: CATWGQGPTEGTEAFF.

The rearrangement links TRBV27 to TRBJ2-3; 12 bases match TRBD2. The ends lost 6 bases at V and 4 bases at J; junction bases unmatched: 5. The CDR3 extends over 15 amino acids. Germline-derived CDR1 and CDR2 are MNHEY and SMNVEV (reference sequence). Here the CDR3 DNA reads TGTGCCAGCAGATTACTAGCGGGGGGCTCAGATACGCAGTATTTT. Translating it yields CASRLLAGGSDTQYF.

The gene calls are TRBV28 and TRBJ2-7; TRBD1 might be the D (5 bases). Trimming took 1 base from V and 6 from J, leaving 13 bases between them. From germline, CDR1 is MDHEN and CDR2 SYDVKM. This CDR3 comprises 14 residues. The CDR3 DNA reads TGTGCCAGCAGTTTATCCCCAGGGTTGGGCGAGCAGTACTTC. It codes for CASSLSPGLGEQYF. Together with reference TRBV28 and TRBJ2-7, the CDR3 gives the full variable domain: DVKVTQSSRYLVKRTGEKVFLECVQDMDHENMFWYRQDPGLGLRLIYFSYDVKMKEKGDIPEGYSVSREKKERFSLILESASTNQTSMYLCASSLSPGLGEQYFGPGTRLTVT.

V usage is TRBV7-3 and J usage is TRBJ1-1; D not certain. This CDR3 has 13 residues. Trimming stripped 5 bases from V and 1 base from J, with 8 bases between. Germline V CDR1 and CDR2: SGHTA, FQGTGA. The CDR3 is CASSQTRNTEAFF. Written as DNA, the CDR3 is TGTGCCAGCAGCCAGACAAGGAACACTGAAGCTTTCTTT.

The V and J genes are TRBV9 and TRBJ2-1, with 9 bases identical to TRBD2. Germline V CDR1 and CDR2: SGDLS, YYNGEE. J gave up 5 bases and V 4 bases, and 7 bases lay outside the gene matches. This CDR3 comprises 15 residues. CDR3 coding DNA: TGTGCCAGCAGCTCCCGGACTAGCGACAACAATGAGCAGTTCTTC. Residues: CASSSRTSDNNEQFF. Looking up the rest from reference TRBV9 and TRBJ2-1 gives the full variable domain: DSGVTQTPKHLITATGQRVTLRCSPRSGDLSVYWYQQSLDQGLQFLIQYYNGEERAKGNILERFSAQQFPDLHSELNLSSLELGDSALYFCASSSRTSDNNEQFFGPGTRLTVL.

The chain recombines TRBV25-1 with TRBJ1-4; D unresolved. Trimming stripped 2 bases from V and 6 bases from J, with 7 bases between. This CDR3 comprises 13 residues. CDR1 MGHDK and CDR2 SYGVNS come from the germline V gene. The chain's CDR3 is CASSEGPDEKLFF. In DNA, the CDR3 is TGTGCCAGCAGTGAAGGCCCCGATGAAAAACTGTTTTTT.

This chain joins TRBV9 and TRBJ1-3, with TRBD1 matching over 7 bases. The CDR3 is made up of 16 amino acids. The trim removed 3 bases at V and 1 base at J, leaving 7 bases unmatched. CDR1 is SGDLS, CDR2 YYNGEE, per germline. The CDR3 is CASSGGDSLSGNTIYF. CDR3 in DNA: TGTGCCAGCAGCGGAGGGGACAGCTTATCTGGAAACACCATATATTTT.

This rearrangement joins TRBV5-1 to TRBJ2-5, with TRBD1 as a possible D gene (6 bases). This CDR3 has 14 amino acids. Deletions cut 2 bases from V and 2 bases from J, with 10 bases between. Germline V gene sequence: CDR1 SGHRS, CDR2 YFSETQ. This chain's CDR3 is CASSLMDRQETQYF. DNA for the CDR3: TGCGCCAGCAGCTTAATGGACAGACAAGAGACCCAGTACTTC.

The rearrangement links TRBV29-1 to TRBJ1-4; 7 bases are a match to TRBD1. There are 15 residues in the CDR3. Germline CDR1 SQVTM, CDR2 ANQGSEA. Losses at the gene ends were 5 bases for V and 1 base for J; bases not matched to a gene: 7. The DNA for the CDR3 is TGCAGCGTTTTATCAACAGGGGAAACTAATGAAAAACTGTTTTTT. This translates into CSVLSTGETNEKLFF.

The chain employs TRBV19 and TRBJ1-6; TRBD1 aligns across 7 bases. Unmatched junction bases numbered 21, after V lost 6 bases and J lost 4 bases. From germline, CDR1 is LNHDA and CDR2 SQIVND (reference sequence). The CDR3 spans 20 residues. For the CDR3, the DNA is TGTGCCAGTAGCCCGTGGATCCAGGGGGGAGTTAGTATGTATAATTCACCCCTCCACTTT. Translating it yields CASSPWIQGGVSMYNSPLHF.

This clone appeared a few times. V usage is TRBV28 and J usage is TRBJ1-4, with TRBD1 as a possible D gene (5 bases). The CDR3 covers 16 residues. V lost 6 bases, J lost 0 bases, and 14 bases lay in between. The germline gives CDR1 MDHEN, CDR2 SYDVKM. CDR3: CASRSSDSATNEKLFF. The CDR3 coding sequence is TGTGCCAGCAGATCCTCCGACAGTGCAACTAATGAAAAACTGTTTTTT.

This clone was counted a few times. The V gene is TRBV10-3, the J gene TRBJ2-3; 11 nucleotides agree with TRBD2. The CDR3 extends over 18 amino acids. Germline V gives CDR1 ENHRY, CDR2 SYGVKD. After removal of 4 bases from V and 0 bases from J, the junction contained 9 bases not matched to a gene. The CDR3 bases are TGTGCCATCAGTGGTCTAGCGGGGGGAAGCGGGAGCACAGATACGCAGTATTTT. It translates to CAISGLAGGSGSTDTQYF.

The genes are TRBV6-1 and TRBJ1-2; 7 nucleotides match TRBD1. Trimming cost V 1 base and J 5 bases; bases outside gene matches: 13. This CDR3 has 17 amino acids. The germline gives CDR1 MNHNS, CDR2 SASEGT. CDR3 region: CASSEGAGTAGGYGYTF. Here the CDR3 DNA reads TGTGCCAGCAGTGAAGGTGCCGGGACAGCAGGAGGGTATGGCTACACCTTC.

The CDR3 nucleotides read TGTGCCAGCTCACCGGGACTTAAGTGGGTTAAAGCCTACAATGAGCAGTTCTTC. Its protein product is CASSPGLKWVKAYNEQFF. V gene TRBV18 combines with J gene TRBJ2-1; tentative D call: TRBD2 (6 bases). From germline, CDR1 is KGHSH and CDR2 LQKENI. V lost 3 bases and J 2 bases, leaving 20 bases between the germline ends. The CDR3 has 18 amino acids.

V and J are TRBV14 and TRBJ2-2; the D is unclear. This CDR3 region has 15 residues. The germline gives CDR1 SGHDN, CDR2 FVKESK. Between the trimmed V and J ends, which lost 3 bases and 0 bases, there was a span of 8 bases. The CDR3 DNA reads as TGTGCCAGCAGCCAGGCTAGAGCGAACACCGGGGAGCTGTTTTTT. This codes for CASSQARANTGELFF.

The V and J genes are TRBV7-2 and TRBJ2-7, with 9 bases that match TRBD1. This CDR3 spans 14 amino acids. From germline, CDR1 is SGHTA and CDR2 FQGNSA. The V and J ends lost 0 bases and 6 bases, in that order; junction bases with no gene match: 3. CDR3 residues: CASSLAGTGTEQYF. CDR3 nucleotide sequence: TGTGCCAGCAGCTTAGCGGGGACAGGGACCGAGCAGTACTTC.

This clone occurred once. V and J are TRBV11-2 and TRBJ2-5; 8 nucleotides line up with TRBD2. The trim removed 1 base at V and 0 bases at J, leaving 7 bases unmatched. This CDR3 has 17 residues. Germline V lookup: CDR1 SGHAT, CDR2 FQNNGV. The CDR3 sequence: CASSLGSLAGNQETQYF. In DNA form, the CDR3 reads TGTGCCAGCAGCTTAGGGTCCCTAGCGGGTAACCAAGAGACCCAGTACTTC.

This chain's CDR3 is CASSSRGRGLQMNTGELFF. CDR3 coding DNA: TGTGCCAGCAGTTCCCGCGGCAGGGGGCTACAAATGAACACCGGGGAGCTGTTTTTT. The chain joins TRBV27 to TRBJ2-2, with 8 bases matching TRBD1. The CDR3 totals 19 residues. Germline CDR1 reads MNHEY; CDR2 reads SMNVEV (reference sequence). V lost 4 bases, J lost 1 base, and 14 bases stayed unmatched.

V gene TRBV7-9 combines with J gene TRBJ1-4; D gene ambiguous. The CDR3 covers 12 residues. With 5 bases removed from V and 7 bases from J, the gap between germline ends came to 8 bases. The germline CDR1 and CDR2 sequences are SEHNR and FQNEAQ (reference sequence). CDR3 sequence: CASSATGEKLFF. The DNA for the CDR3 is TGTGCCAGCAGCGCGACGGGTGAAAAACTGTTTTTT.

V and J are TRBV7-9 and TRBJ1-3; 7 bases line up with TRBD1. This CDR3 comprises 14 residues. Germline V gene sequence: CDR1 SEHNR, CDR2 FQNEAQ (reference sequence). V lost 6 bases, J lost 1 base, and 3 bases stayed unmatched. The CDR3 bases are TGTGCCAGCAGAAAACAGGGGTCTGGAAACACCATATATTTT. Protein: CASRKQGSGNTIYF. Combining the CDR3 with reference TRBV7-9 and TRBJ1-3 gives the whole variable domain DTGVSQNPRHKITKRGQNVTFRCDPISEHNRLYWYRQTLGQGPEFLTYFQNEAQLEKSRLLSDRFSAERPKGSFSTLEIQRTEQGDSAMYLCASRKQGSGNTIYFGEGSWLTVV.

The rearrangement uses TRBV2 and TRBJ2-1, with 7 bases that match TRBD2. This CDR3 is built from 15 residues. The germline V gene encodes CDR1 SNHLY and CDR2 FYNNEI. The V and J ends lost 6 bases and 2 bases, in that order; junction bases with no gene match: 7. The CDR3 sequence is CASRGLAGAYNEQFF. CDR3 bases: TGTGCCAGCAGGGGACTCGCGGGAGCCTACAATGAGCAGTTCTTC.

The genes are TRBV19 and TRBJ2-2, with D possibly TRBD2 on 6 matching bases. The ends were cut back, 1 base at V and 3 bases at J, with 15 bases in the middle. This CDR3 is built from 17 residues. Germline V gene data show CDR1 as LNHDA and CDR2 as SQIVND (reference sequence). This CDR3 reads CASSIASWRDYTGELFF. The CDR3, as DNA: TGTGCCAGTAGTATAGCTTCGTGGAGGGACTACACCGGGGAGCTGTTTTTT.

The chain recombines TRBV7-9 with TRBJ2-1, with 7 bases aligning to TRBD2. V dropped 5 bases and J dropped 6; count of bases not matched to a gene: 13. Germline loops: CDR1 SEHNR, CDR2 FQNEAQ (reference sequence). This CDR3 has 16 residues. Here the CDR3 reads CASSPTASGGSNEQFF. The CDR3, as DNA: TGTGCCAGCAGCCCAACCGCTAGCGGTGGGAGCAATGAGCAGTTCTTC.

CDR3 DNA sequence: TGTGCCAGCACATTCCCGGGAGGGGGTTACACAGATACGCAGTATTTT. Amino acids: CASTFPGGGYTDTQYF. This chain connects TRBV5-5 to TRBJ2-3; 8 positions match TRBD2. Trimming took 6 bases from V and 2 from J; bases not matched to a gene: 11. The germline gives CDR1 SGHKS, CDR2 YYEKEE (reference sequence). The CDR3 covers 16 residues.

The gene calls are TRBV7-3 and TRBJ2-3; 9 bases line up with TRBD2. Trimming cost V 3 bases and J 2 bases; bases outside gene matches: 6. The CDR3 extends over 16 amino acids. From germline, CDR1 is SGHTA and CDR2 FQGTGA. CDR3 sequence: CASSFLAGGPTDTQYF. For the CDR3, the DNA is TGTGCCAGCAGCTTTCTGGCGGGAGGGCCCACAGATACGCAGTATTTT.

The gene calls are TRBV19 and TRBJ2-1; possibly TRBD1 for D (5 bases). The CDR3 sequence is 15 residues long. The V gene's germline CDR1 is LNHDA and CDR2 SQIVND (reference sequence). V shed 2 bases and J shed 0 bases, with 8 bases lying between them. In DNA, the CDR3 is TGTGCCAGTAGTATAAGGGGAAGCTCCTACAATGAGCAGTTCTTC. Its translation is CASSIRGSSYNEQFF.

The genes are TRBV29-1 and TRBJ1-2; 7 nucleotides agree with TRBD1. This CDR3 comprises 14 residues. J was trimmed by 0 bases and V by 6 bases; bases with no gene match: 7. Germline V CDR1 and CDR2: SQVTM, ANQGSEA. As DNA, the CDR3 is TGCAGCGTCTCCCAGGGGGGAGCTAACTATGGCTACACCTTC. Translating it yields CSVSQGGANYGYTF. The full variable domain, in which reference TRBV29-1 and TRBJ1-2 provide the parts outside the CDR3, is SAVISQKPSRDICQRGTSLTIQCQVDSQVTMMFWYRQQPGQSLTLIATANQGSEATYESGFVIDKFPISRPNLTFSTLTVSNMSPEDSSIYLCSVSQGGANYGYTFGSGTRLTVV.

The CDR3 is CASSFQGSTGELFF. Here the CDR3 DNA reads TGTGCCAGCAGTTTTCAGGGGAGCACCGGGGAGCTGTTTTTT. The chain joins TRBV6-5 to TRBJ2-2; D perhaps matches TRBD1 (6 bases). Germline CDR1 MNHEY, CDR2 SVGAGI. Trimming took off 4 bases at V and 4 bases at J, with 10 bases between the two ends. The CDR3 contains 14 residues.

V usage is TRBV2 and J usage is TRBJ2-2; D possibly corresponds to TRBD1 (6 bases). The V end was cut by 10 bases, the J end by 5 bases, with 14 bases between. This CDR3 is built from 13 residues. Germline values: CDR1 SNHLY, CDR2 FYNNEI. The CDR3 nucleotides read TGTGCCACTTCGGACAGAGTGACCGGGGAGCTGTTTTTT. This encodes CATSDRVTGELFF.

The chain recombines TRBV6-5 with TRBJ1-1, with 8 bases fitting TRBD1. This CDR3 comprises 14 residues. Germline CDR1 MNHEY, CDR2 SVGAGI. V lost 4 bases, J lost 2 bases, and 3 bases stayed unmatched. For the CDR3, the DNA is TGTGCCAGCAGTTTTACAGGGGGAAACACTGAAGCTTTCTTT. Protein sequence: CASSFTGGNTEAFF.